This TCR beta chain comes out of a study of monozygotic twins with inflammatory bowel disease. Germline assignment: CDR1 DFQATT and CDR2 SNEGSKA (reference sequence). This CDR3 has 14 amino acids. Each UMI, carrying a 6-nucleotide sample barcode, came from template switching. TCRdb re-called the 5' RACE reads; every CDR3 protein appears as one record, without DNA. The ten top clones account for approximately 5.9%, within a sample of roughly 300,000 distinct CDR3 sequences. The rearrangement joins TRBV20-1 to TRBJ1-6; the TCRdb D gene call, TRBD1, has no DNA to confirm it. The sequence derives from a human donor with ulcerative colitis or Crohn's disease, or a healthy co-twin of an affected twin (not recorded which). Sequences were obtained from blood. The CDR3 sequence: CSARGGTANSPLHF.